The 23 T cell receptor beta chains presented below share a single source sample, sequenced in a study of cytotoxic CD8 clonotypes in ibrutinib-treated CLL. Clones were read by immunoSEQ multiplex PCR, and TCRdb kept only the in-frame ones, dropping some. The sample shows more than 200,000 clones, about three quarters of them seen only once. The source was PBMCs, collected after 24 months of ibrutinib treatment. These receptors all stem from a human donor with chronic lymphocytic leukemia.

The DNA for the CDR3 is TGCGCCAGCAGTACAGGACAGGGGCCCAATCAGCCCCAGCATTTT. This encodes CASSTGQGPNQPQHF. This chain connects TRBV5-1 to TRBJ1-5; 9 bases match TRBD1. The CDR3 extends over 15 amino acids. V was pared by 5 bases and J by 3 bases, with 6 bases of the junction left unmatched. Germline V gene lookup returns CDR1 SGHRS and CDR2 YFSETQ.

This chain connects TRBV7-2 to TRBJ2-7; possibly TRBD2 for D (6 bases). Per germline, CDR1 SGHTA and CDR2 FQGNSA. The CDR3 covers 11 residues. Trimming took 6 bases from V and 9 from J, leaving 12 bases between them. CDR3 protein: CASSRGLGQYF. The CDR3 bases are TGTGCCAGCAGTAGGGGACTCGGGCAGTACTTC.

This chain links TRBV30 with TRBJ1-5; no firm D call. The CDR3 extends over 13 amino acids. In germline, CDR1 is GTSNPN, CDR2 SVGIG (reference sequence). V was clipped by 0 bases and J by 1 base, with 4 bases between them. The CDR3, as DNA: TGTGCCTGGAGTGTGGGCAGCAATCAGCCCCAGCATTTT. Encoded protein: CAWSVGSNQPQHF.

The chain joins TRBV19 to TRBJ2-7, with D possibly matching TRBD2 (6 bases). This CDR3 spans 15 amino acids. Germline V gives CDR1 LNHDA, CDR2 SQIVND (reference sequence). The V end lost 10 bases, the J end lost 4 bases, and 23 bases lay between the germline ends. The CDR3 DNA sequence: TGTGCCACCTCCCCAATCGGGGGAGCCTGGTACGAGCAGTACTTC. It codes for CATSPIGGAWYEQYF.

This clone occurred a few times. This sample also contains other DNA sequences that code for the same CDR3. CDR3 DNA: TGCGCCAGCAGCCCCGGGCAGGGGAATCAGCCCCAGCATTTT. It translates to CASSPGQGNQPQHF. The chain recombines TRBV5-1 with TRBJ1-5; D may be TRBD1 (6 bases). Trimming shortened V by 4 bases and J by 4 bases, and 12 bases separated the two germline ends. The CDR3 has 14 amino acids. Germline V gene lookup returns CDR1 SGHRS and CDR2 YFSETQ.

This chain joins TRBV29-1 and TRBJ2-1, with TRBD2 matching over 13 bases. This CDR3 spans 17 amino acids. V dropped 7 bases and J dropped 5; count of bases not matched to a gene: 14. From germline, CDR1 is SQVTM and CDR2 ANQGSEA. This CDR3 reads CSETPGLAGMGDNEQFF. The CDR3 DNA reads TGCAGCGAAACACCGGGACTAGCGGGAATGGGGGACAATGAGCAGTTCTTC.

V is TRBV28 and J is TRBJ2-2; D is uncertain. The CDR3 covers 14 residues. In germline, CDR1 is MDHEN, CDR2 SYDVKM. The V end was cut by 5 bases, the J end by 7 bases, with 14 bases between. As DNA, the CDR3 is TGTGCCAGCAGTCCCAACACACGGAGCGGGGAGCTGTTTTTT. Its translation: CASSPNTRSGELFF.

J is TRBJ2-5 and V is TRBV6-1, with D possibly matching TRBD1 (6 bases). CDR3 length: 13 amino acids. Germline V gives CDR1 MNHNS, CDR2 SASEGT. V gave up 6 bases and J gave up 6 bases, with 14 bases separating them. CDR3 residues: CASRVAGEKTQYF. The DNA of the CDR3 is TGTGCCAGCAGGGTGGCAGGGGAGAAGACCCAGTACTTC.

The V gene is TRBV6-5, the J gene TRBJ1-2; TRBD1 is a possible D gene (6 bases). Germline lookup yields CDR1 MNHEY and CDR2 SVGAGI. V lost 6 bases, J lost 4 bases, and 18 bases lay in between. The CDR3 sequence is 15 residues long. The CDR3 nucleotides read TGTGCCAGCAGCAACTGGGGGGCCGGAGCCTATGGCTACACCTTC. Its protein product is CASSNWGAGAYGYTF.

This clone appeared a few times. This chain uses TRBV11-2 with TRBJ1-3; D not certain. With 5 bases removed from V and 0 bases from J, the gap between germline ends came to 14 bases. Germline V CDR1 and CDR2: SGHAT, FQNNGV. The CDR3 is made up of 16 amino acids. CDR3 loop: CASSPRTLVSGNTIYF. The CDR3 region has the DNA TGTGCCAGCAGCCCGCGGACGTTGGTCTCTGGAAACACCATATATTTT.

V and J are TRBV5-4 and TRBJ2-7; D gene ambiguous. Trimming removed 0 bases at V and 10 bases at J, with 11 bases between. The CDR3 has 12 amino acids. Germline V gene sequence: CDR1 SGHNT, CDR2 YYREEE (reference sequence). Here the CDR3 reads CASSLDGLGQYF. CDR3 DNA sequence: TGTGCCAGCAGCTTGGATGGCCTCGGTCAGTACTTC. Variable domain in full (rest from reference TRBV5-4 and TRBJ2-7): ETGVTQSPTHLIKTRGQQVTLRCSSQSGHNTVSWYQQALGQGPQFIFQYYREEENGRGNFPPRFSGLQFPNYSSELNVNALELDDSALYLCASSLDGLGQYFGPGTRLTVT.

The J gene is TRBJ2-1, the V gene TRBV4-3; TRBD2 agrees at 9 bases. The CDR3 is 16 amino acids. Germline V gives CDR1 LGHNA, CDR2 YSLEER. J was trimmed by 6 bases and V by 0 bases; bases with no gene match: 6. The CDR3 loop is CASSQDLTSGSNEQFF. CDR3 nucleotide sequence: TGCGCCAGCAGCCAAGATCTTACTAGCGGGTCCAATGAGCAGTTCTTC.

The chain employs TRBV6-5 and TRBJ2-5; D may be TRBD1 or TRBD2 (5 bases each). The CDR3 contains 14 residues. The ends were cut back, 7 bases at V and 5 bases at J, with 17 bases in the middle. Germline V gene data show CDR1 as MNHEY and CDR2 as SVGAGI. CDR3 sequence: CASTQWGKRETQYF. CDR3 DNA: TGTGCCAGCACCCAGTGGGGGAAACGGGAGACCCAGTACTTC.

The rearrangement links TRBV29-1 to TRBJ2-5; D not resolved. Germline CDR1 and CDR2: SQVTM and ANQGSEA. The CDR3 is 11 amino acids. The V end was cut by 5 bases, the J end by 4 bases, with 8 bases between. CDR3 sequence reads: CSVKPGETQYF. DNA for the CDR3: TGCAGCGTTAAACCTGGAGAGACCCAGTACTTC.

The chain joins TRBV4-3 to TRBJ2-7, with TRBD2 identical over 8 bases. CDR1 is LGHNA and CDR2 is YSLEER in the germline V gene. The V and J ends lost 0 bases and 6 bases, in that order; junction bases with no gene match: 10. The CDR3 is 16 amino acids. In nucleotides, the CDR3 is TGCGCCAGCAGCCAAGATCGGGAGGGAGTAGGAGGCGAGCAGTACTTC. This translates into CASSQDREGVGGEQYF.

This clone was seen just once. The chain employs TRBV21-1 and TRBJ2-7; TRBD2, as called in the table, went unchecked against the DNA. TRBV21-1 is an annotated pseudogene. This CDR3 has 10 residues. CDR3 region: CASSRHEQYF. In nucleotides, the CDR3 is TGTGCCAGCAGCCGTCACGAGCAGTACTTC.

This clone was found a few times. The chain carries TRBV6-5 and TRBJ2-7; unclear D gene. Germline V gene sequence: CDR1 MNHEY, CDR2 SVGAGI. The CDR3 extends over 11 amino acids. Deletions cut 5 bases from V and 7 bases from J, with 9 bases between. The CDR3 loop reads CASSGPREQYF. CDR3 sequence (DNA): TGTGCCAGCAGTGGACCCAGGGAGCAGTACTTC.

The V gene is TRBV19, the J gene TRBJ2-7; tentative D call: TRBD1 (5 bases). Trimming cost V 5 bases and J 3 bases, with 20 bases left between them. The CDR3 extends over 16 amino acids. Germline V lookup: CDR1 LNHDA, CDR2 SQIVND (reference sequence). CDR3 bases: TGTGCCAGTAGTCCCCTTTTAGGCAGGACAAACTACGAGCAGTACTTC. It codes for CASSPLLGRTNYEQYF.

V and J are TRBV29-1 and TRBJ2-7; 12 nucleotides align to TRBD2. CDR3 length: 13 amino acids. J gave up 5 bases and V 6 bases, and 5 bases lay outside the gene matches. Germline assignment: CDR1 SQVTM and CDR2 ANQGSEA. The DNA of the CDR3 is TGCAGCGTGGGGACTAGCGGGTACAACGAGCAGTACTTC. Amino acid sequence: CSVGTSGYNEQYF.

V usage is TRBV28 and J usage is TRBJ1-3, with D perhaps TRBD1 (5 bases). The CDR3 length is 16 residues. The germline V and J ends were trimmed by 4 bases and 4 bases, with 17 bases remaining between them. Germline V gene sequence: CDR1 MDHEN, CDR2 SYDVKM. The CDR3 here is CASSCKEGYSGNTIYF. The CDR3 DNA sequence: TGTGCCAGCAGTTGCAAAGAGGGGTACAGCGGAAACACCATATATTTT.

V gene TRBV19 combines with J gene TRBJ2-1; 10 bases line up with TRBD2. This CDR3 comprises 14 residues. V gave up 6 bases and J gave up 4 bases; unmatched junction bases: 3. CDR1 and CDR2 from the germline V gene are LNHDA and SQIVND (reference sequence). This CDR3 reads CASSGLAEYNEQFF. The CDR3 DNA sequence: TGTGCCAGTAGCGGACTAGCGGAGTACAATGAGCAGTTCTTC.

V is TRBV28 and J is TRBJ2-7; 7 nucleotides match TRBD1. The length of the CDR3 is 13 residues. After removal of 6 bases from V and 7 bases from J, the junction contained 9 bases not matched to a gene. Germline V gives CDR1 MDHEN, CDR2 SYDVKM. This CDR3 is CASRGTVRLEQYF. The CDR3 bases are TGTGCCAGCAGGGGGACAGTACGTCTGGAGCAGTACTTC.

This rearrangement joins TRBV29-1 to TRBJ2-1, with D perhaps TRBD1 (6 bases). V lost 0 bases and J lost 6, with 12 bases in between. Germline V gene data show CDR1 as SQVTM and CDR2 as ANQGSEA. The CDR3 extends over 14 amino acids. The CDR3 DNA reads TGCAGCGTTGAAGATCGGATAGGGGGCAATGAGCAGTTCTTC. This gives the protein CSVEDRIGGNEQFF.